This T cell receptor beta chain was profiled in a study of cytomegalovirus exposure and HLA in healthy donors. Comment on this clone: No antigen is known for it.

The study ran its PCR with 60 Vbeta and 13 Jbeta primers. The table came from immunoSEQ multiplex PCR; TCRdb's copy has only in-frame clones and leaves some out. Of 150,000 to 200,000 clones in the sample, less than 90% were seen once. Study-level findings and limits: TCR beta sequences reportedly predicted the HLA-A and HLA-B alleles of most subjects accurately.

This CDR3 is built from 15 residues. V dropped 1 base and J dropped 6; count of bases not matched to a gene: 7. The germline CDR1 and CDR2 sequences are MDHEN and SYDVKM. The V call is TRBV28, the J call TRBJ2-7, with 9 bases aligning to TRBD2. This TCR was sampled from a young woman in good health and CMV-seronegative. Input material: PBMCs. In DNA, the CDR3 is TGTGCCAGCAGTTTATCGGCTAGCGGGAAGGTCGAGCAGTACTTC. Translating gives CASSLSASGKVEQYF.